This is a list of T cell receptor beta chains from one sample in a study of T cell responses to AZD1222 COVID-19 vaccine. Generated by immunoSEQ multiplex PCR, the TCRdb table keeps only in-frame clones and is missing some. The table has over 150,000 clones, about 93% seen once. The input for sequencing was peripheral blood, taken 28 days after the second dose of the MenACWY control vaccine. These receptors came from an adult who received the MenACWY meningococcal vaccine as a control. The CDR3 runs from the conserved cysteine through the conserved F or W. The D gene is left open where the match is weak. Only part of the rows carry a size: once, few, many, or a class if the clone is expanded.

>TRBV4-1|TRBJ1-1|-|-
CATGTLNTEAFF
TGCGCCACCGGGACATTGAACACTGAAGCTTTCTTT
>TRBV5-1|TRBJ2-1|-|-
CASSQQSEQFF
TGCGCCAGCAGTCAACAGAGTGAGCAGTTCTTC
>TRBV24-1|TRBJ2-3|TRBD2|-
CATSDRGLAGTSSTDTQYF
TGTGCCACCAGTGACCGGGGACTAGCGGGGACTTCTAGCACAGATACGCAGTATTTT
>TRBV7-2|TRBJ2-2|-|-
CASSPTGLVSTGELFF
TGTGCCAGCAGCCCTACAGGGTTGGTTAGTACCGGGGAGCTGTTTTTT
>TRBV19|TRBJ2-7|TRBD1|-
CASSRTGANYEQYF
TGTGCCAGTAGTCGGACAGGGGCGAACTACGAGCAGTACTTC
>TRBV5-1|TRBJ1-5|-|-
CASSFRGDSNQPQHF
TGCGCCAGCAGCTTTCGGGGGGATAGCAATCAGCCCCAGCATTTT
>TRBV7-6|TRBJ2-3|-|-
CASSLEDTQYF
TGTGCCAGCAGCTTAGAAGATACGCAGTATTTT
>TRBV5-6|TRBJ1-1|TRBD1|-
CASSLSGGVRAFF
TGTGCCAGCAGCTTATCAGGGGGCGTGAGGGCTTTCTTT
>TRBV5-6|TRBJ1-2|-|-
CASSLAGGEGYGYTF
TGTGCCAGCAGCTTGGCCGGGGGAGAAGGCTATGGCTACACCTTC
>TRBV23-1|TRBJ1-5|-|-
CASSQRTVGQPQHF
TGCGCCAGCAGTCAACGGACAGTCGGACAGCCCCAGCATTTT
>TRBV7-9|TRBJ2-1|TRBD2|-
CASSLEMAGGRILFF
TGTGCCAGCAGCTTAGAAATGGCGGGGGGGCGGATTCTGTTCTTC
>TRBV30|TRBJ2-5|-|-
CAWSPKPGPQETQYF
TGTGCCTGGAGTCCGAAACCGGGTCCTCAAGAGACCCAGTACTTC
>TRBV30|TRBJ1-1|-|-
CASKRNIRGTNTEAFF
TGTGCCTCCAAACGTAATATCAGGGGAACAAACACTGAAGCTTTCTTT
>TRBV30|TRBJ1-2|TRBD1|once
CAWNPGGDRATYGYTF
TGTGCCTGGAACCCGGGGGGGGACAGGGCTACCTATGGCTACACCTTC
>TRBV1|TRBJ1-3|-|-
CTSSPRGDRVGNTIYF
TGCACCAGCAGCCCACGGGGCGACAGGGTTGGAAACACCATATATTTT
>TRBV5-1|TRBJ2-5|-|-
CASTLAGAQETQYF
TGCGCCAGCACCCTGGCGGGGGCCCAAGAGACCCAGTACTTC
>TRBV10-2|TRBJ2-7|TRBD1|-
CASSDLQGSEQYF
TGCGCCAGCAGTGACCTACAGGGGAGCGAGCAGTACTTC
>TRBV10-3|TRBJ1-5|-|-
CAISEDSINQPQHF
TGTGCCATCAGTGAGGACTCAATAAATCAGCCCCAGCATTTT
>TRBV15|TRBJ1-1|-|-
CATSNSGTEAFF
TGTGCCACCAGCAATTCGGGGACTGAAGCTTTCTTT
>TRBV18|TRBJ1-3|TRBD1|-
CASSRDRGSSGNTIYF
TGTGCCAGCTCCCGGGACAGGGGATCGTCTGGAAACACCATATATTTT
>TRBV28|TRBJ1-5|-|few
CATDRLQGINQPQHF
TGTGCCACCGACCGACTCCAGGGGATCAATCAGCCCCAGCATTTT
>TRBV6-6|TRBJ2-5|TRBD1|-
CASRPGQGTVETQYF
TGTGCCAGCAGGCCGGGACAGGGGACCGTAGAGACCCAGTACTTC
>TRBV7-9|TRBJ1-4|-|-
CASSLPVRSPPKLFF
TGTGCCAGCAGCTTACCGGTACGGAGCCCCCCAAAACTGTTTTTT